A single sample gave rise to the 19 T cell receptor beta chains below, sequenced in a study of siplizumab effects on memory and regulatory T cells. Profiled with immunoSEQ multiplex PCR; TCRdb holds only in-frame clones, not every one. This repertoire shows tens of thousands of clones, 80% to 90% found once; its top ten account for roughly 0.25%. Sequencing was performed on naive CD4+ T cells sorted from blood. The source is a human donor in good health.

V is TRBV5-1 and J is TRBJ1-6; D possibly corresponds to TRBD1 (5 bases). Germline CDR1 is SGHRS and CDR2 is YFSETQ. There are 14 residues in the CDR3. V lost 7 bases and J lost 7, with 15 bases in between. CDR3 region: CASSTGAPNSPLHF. CDR3 nucleotide sequence: TGCGCCAGCTCTACTGGGGCACCGAATTCACCCCTCCACTTT.

CDR3 bases: TGCGCCAGCAGTGTTTCAGGGAATAATGAAAAACTGTTTTTT. It codes for CASSVSGNNEKLFF. The chain is built from TRBV10-2 and TRBJ1-4; a possible D gene is TRBD1 (5 bases). Germline V CDR1 and CDR2: WSHSY, SAAADI. The CDR3 length is 14 residues. Trimming removed 4 bases at V and 4 bases at J, with 10 bases between.

The chain combines TRBV9 with TRBJ2-2, with a tentative D call TRBD2 (6 bases). CDR1 and CDR2 (germline): SGDLS, YYNGEE. This CDR3 spans 15 amino acids. V lost 5 bases to trimming and J lost 0 bases, with 11 bases between them. CDR3 loop: CASSWTTANTGELFF. The CDR3 DNA sequence: TGTGCCAGCAGTTGGACTACTGCGAACACCGGGGAGCTGTTTTTT.

This clone appeared once. The chain couples TRBV27 to TRBJ2-5; D is perhaps TRBD1 or TRBD2 (5 bases each). The V end lost 0 bases, the J end lost 3 bases, and 14 bases lay between the germline ends. Germline V gene lookup returns CDR1 MNHEY and CDR2 SMNVEV (reference sequence). This CDR3 spans 16 amino acids. Written as DNA, the CDR3 is TGTGCCAGCAGTTTATCGACCACAGTGGGGGAAGAGACCCAGTACTTC. Its protein product is CASSLSTTVGEETQYF.

The chain has TRBV18 and TRBJ2-7; 10 bases agree with TRBD2. The V segment lost 0 bases and the J segment 5 bases; nucleotides outside the gene matches: 4. This CDR3 comprises 15 residues. The germline gives CDR1 KGHSH, CDR2 LQKENI. This CDR3 reads CASSPPGLANDEQYF. CDR3 DNA: TGTGCCAGCTCACCACCGGGACTAGCGAACGACGAGCAGTACTTC.

The rearrangement uses TRBV6-5 and TRBJ2-7; 9 bases line up with TRBD1. V was pared by 2 bases and J by 2 bases, with 4 bases of the junction left unmatched. CDR3 length: 15 residues. Germline-derived CDR1 and CDR2 are MNHEY and SVGAGI. The CDR3 DNA reads TGTGCCAGCAGTTACGGCGGGACAGGGACCTACGAGCAGTACTTC. Its protein is CASSYGGTGTYEQYF.

This clone was seen only once. The chain couples TRBV20-1 to TRBJ2-7; 8 positions agree with TRBD2. Germline CDR1 DFQATT, CDR2 SNEGSKA (reference sequence). Trimming removed 1 base from V and 9 bases from J; junction bases left unmatched: 2. The CDR3 is 11 residues long. CDR3 nucleotides: TGCAGTGCTAGAGGGGCGGGAGGGCAGTACTTC. Its protein product is CSARGAGGQYF.

The chain employs TRBV19 and TRBJ1-2; TRBD1 might be the D (6 bases). Trimming shortened V by 1 base and J by 7 bases, and 19 bases separated the two germline ends. Germline loops: CDR1 LNHDA, CDR2 SQIVND (reference sequence). This CDR3 spans 16 amino acids. CDR3 bases: TGTGCCAGTAGTATAGTATGGGGCAGGGGCCGAAGTGGCTACACCTTC. Its translation is CASSIVWGRGRSGYTF.

The genes are TRBV6-1 and TRBJ2-6, with D perhaps matching TRBD1 (6 bases). Between the trimmed V and J ends, which lost 7 bases and 2 bases, there was a span of 12 bases. The germline V gene encodes CDR1 MNHNS and CDR2 SASEGT. The CDR3 spans 15 residues. CDR3 protein: CASKDSRPGANVLTF. CDR3 in DNA: TGTGCCAGCAAGGACAGCAGACCTGGGGCCAACGTCCTGACTTTC.

The rearrangement joins TRBV2 to TRBJ2-2; 10 positions agree with TRBD2. Germline V lookup: CDR1 SNHLY, CDR2 FYNNEI. After removal of 5 bases from V and 6 bases from J, the junction contained 9 bases not matched to a gene. The CDR3 has 16 residues. CDR3 coding DNA: TGTGCCAGCAGTTGGGGCGTAGCGGGAGGCGCCGGGGAGCTGTTTTTT. This codes for CASSWGVAGGAGELFF.

The gene calls are TRBV15 and TRBJ2-2, with D perhaps given as TRBD1 or TRBD2 (5 bases each). This CDR3 has 16 residues. Trimming took 2 bases from V and 4 from J, leaving 14 bases between them. Germline-derived CDR1 and CDR2 are LNHNV and YYDKDF (reference sequence). The DNA of the CDR3 is TGTGCCACCAGCAGAAATCAAGGGGCGGGCACCGGGGAGCTGTTTTTT. It encodes CATSRNQGAGTGELFF.

The V gene is TRBV7-2, the J gene TRBJ2-1, with 9 nucleotides matching TRBD2. This CDR3 spans 17 amino acids. J gave up 4 bases and V 2 bases, and 9 bases lay outside the gene matches. Germline V gene sequence: CDR1 SGHTA, CDR2 FQGNSA. CDR3 sequence reads: CASSLSRLAGLYNEQFF. For the CDR3, the DNA is TGTGCCAGCAGCTTAAGTCGTCTAGCGGGGCTTTACAATGAGCAGTTCTTC. The full variable domain, rest sourced from reference TRBV7-2 and TRBJ2-1, is GAGVSQSPSNKVTEKGKDVELRCDPISGHTALYWYRQSLGQGLEFLIYFQGNSAPDKSGLPSDRFSAERTGGSVSTLTIQRTQQEDSAVYLCASSLSRLAGLYNEQFFGPGTRLTVL.

The chain links TRBV7-9 to TRBJ1-5, with D perhaps TRBD1 (5 bases). Trimming shortened V by 1 base and J by 5 bases, and 12 bases separated the two germline ends. The CDR3 has 15 residues. Germline V gene data show CDR1 as SEHNR and CDR2 as FQNEAQ (reference sequence). The CDR3 here is CASSLVEGDHQPQHF. DNA of the CDR3: TGTGCCAGCAGCTTAGTGGAAGGGGATCATCAGCCCCAGCATTTT.

The chain employs TRBV10-1 and TRBJ1-1; no clear D gene. CDR3 length: 17 residues. Germline lookup yields CDR1 WNHNN and CDR2 SYGVQD (reference sequence). V lost 10 bases to trimming and J lost 4 bases, with 28 bases between them. The CDR3 sequence is CANPRRSYYRNRTEAFF. CDR3 sequence (DNA): TGCGCCAACCCCAGACGTAGTTACTACCGGAACCGCACTGAAGCTTTCTTT.

The genes are TRBV2 and TRBJ1-1, with D tentatively TRBD1 (5 bases). Looked up from germline, CDR1 is SNHLY and CDR2 is FYNNEI. The CDR3 runs to 15 residues. Between the trimmed V and J ends, which lost 3 bases and 0 bases, there was a span of 11 bases. This CDR3 is CASSDMPGLNTEAFF. The CDR3, as DNA: TGTGCCAGCAGTGATATGCCGGGGCTGAACACTGAAGCTTTCTTT.

The CDR3 sequence: CAGTGLENTEAFF. The CDR3 region has the DNA TGTGCTGGAACCGGTCTCGAGAACACTGAAGCTTTCTTT. V is TRBV6-1 and J is TRBJ1-1; D gene uncertain. Germline CDR1 and CDR2: MNHNS and SASEGT. The CDR3 has 13 amino acids.

The chain links TRBV19 to TRBJ1-1; TRBD1 is a possible D gene (5 bases). The CDR3 covers 14 residues. Trimming took off 3 bases at V and 5 bases at J, with 13 bases between the two ends. The germline V gene encodes CDR1 LNHDA and CDR2 SQIVND (reference sequence). In DNA form, the CDR3 reads TGTGCCAGTAGTATCGGAGGGGCTGGGACTGAAGCTTTCTTT. It codes for CASSIGGAGTEAFF.

The rearrangement links TRBV6-5 to TRBJ1-1; D remains unclear. The germline V gene encodes CDR1 MNHEY and CDR2 SVGAGI. The V gene lost 6 bases and the J gene lost 8 bases, with 10 bases spanning the gap. The CDR3 loop spans 11 amino acids. The chain's CDR3 is CASSVRAEAFF. CDR3 nucleotide sequence: TGTGCCAGCAGCGTGCGGGCAGAAGCTTTCTTT.

The chain has TRBV6-5 and TRBJ1-1; the D is unclear. Per germline, CDR1 MNHEY and CDR2 SVGAGI. V was cut by 5 bases and J by 6 bases, with 16 bases left in between. CDR3 length: 14 residues. The CDR3 bases are TGTGCCAGCAGTGAACCGCCGAAGGCCGCTGAAGCTTTCTTT. As protein: CASSEPPKAAEAFF.